This T cell receptor beta chain is from a study of blood T cell repertoires in COVID-19. For the study at large: Material from acute and convalescent COVID-19 was sourced from the United States, Italy and Spain. PBMCs, B-cell-depleted T cells, or T cells provided the cDNA or gDNA that made up the material.

Per the study methods: It was from reference gene primer amplification that nucleated cell counts were estimated. Some clones are missing from TCRdb's copy, which holds only in-frame ones; the method was immunoSEQ multiplex PCR. Clone size and the V and J calls come from that table; the DNA yielded D and trimming. This sample has about 330,000 clones, with over 70% found just once. This TCR was sampled from a woman between 50 and 59 years old with acute or convalescent COVID-19. Sequenced sample: peripheral blood.

The CDR3: CASSQVSGRGANTGELFF. CDR3 nucleotides: TGCGCCAGCAGCCAAGTGAGCGGGCGGGGCGCGAACACCGGGGAGCTGTTTTTT. This chain uses TRBV4-1 with TRBJ2-2; a weak D match, TRBD2 (6 bases). Germline V gene sequence: CDR1 MGHRA, CDR2 YSYEKL. This CDR3 contains 18 residues. With 1 base removed from V and 0 bases from J, the gap between germline ends came to 15 bases.